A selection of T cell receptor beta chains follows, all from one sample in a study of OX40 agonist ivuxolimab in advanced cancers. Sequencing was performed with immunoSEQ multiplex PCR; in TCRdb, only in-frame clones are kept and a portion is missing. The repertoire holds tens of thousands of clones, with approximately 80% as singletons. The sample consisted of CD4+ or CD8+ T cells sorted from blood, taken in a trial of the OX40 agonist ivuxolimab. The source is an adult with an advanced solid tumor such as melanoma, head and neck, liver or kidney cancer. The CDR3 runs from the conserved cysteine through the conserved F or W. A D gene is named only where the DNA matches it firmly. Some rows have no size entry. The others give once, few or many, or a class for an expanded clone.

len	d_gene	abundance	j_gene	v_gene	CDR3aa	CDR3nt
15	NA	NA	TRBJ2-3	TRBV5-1	CASSLSGDNTDTQYF	TGCGCCAGCAGCTTGTCGGGAGATAACACAGATACGCAGTATTTT
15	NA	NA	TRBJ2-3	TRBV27	CASSRVRTTTDTQYF	TGTGCCTCCAGTCGAGTTCGGACCACCACAGATACGCAGTATTTT
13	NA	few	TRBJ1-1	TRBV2	CASRAEGNTEAFF	TGTGCCAGCAGGGCCGAGGGGAACACTGAAGCTTTCTTT
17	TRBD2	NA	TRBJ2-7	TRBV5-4	CASSLGVTSGTIYEQYF	TGTGCCAGCAGCTTGGGGGTGACTAGCGGGACCATCTACGAGCAGTACTTC
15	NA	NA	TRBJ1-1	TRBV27	CASRTRDSMNTEAFF	TGTGCCAGCAGGACACGAGACAGCATGAACACTGAAGCTTTCTTT
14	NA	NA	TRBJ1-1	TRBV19	CASRGDLTNTEAFF	TGTGCCAGCAGAGGGGACCTCACGAACACTGAAGCTTTCTTT
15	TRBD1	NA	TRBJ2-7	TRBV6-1	CASGGQSRDSYEQYF	TGTGCCAGCGGGGGACAGTCGAGGGACTCCTACGAGCAGTACTTC
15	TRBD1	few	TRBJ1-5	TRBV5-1	CASRTGFGSNQPQHF	TGCGCCAGCCGGACAGGGTTTGGGAGCAATCAGCCCCAGCATTTT
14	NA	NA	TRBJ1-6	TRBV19	CASTKDGRQSPLHF	TGTGCCAGTACGAAGGATGGAAGACAGTCACCCCTCCACTTT
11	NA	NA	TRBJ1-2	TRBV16	CASSRIGGYTF	TGTGCCAGCAGCCGAATTGGTGGCTACACCTTC
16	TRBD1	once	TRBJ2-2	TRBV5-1	CASSAGQGGFAGELFF	TGCGCCAGCAGCGCAGGACAGGGGGGGTTCGCCGGGGAGCTGTTTTTT
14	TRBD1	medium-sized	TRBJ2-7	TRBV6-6	CASRVGQGVYEQYF	TGTGCCAGCCGCGTGGGACAGGGGGTTTACGAGCAGTACTTC
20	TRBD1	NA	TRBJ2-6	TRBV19	CASSIDVGDRKWSGANVLTF	TGTGCCAGTAGTATAGATGTCGGGGACAGGAAGTGGTCTGGGGCCAACGTCCTGACTTTC
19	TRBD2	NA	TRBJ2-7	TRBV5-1	CASRDRSGTSGGSSYEQYF	TGCGCCAGTAGGGACAGATCCGGGACTAGCGGGGGGAGCTCCTACGAGCAGTACTTC
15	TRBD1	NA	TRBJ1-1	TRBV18	CASSPLGQGNTEAFF	TGTGCCAGCTCACCCCTCGGACAGGGGAACACTGAAGCTTTCTTT
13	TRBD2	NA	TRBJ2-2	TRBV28	CASRRGVDGELFF	TGTGCCAGCAGGCGGGGGGTGGACGGGGAGCTGTTTTTT
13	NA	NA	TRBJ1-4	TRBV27	CATMDSMNEKLFF	TGTGCCACTATGGACAGCATGAATGAAAAACTGTTTTTT
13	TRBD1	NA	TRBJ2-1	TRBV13	CASKGQMYNEQFF	TGTGCCAGCAAGGGACAGATGTACAATGAGCAGTTCTTC
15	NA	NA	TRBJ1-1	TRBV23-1	CASATFRGGDFEAFF	TGCGCCAGCGCAACCTTCAGGGGAGGAGACTTTGAAGCTTTCTTT
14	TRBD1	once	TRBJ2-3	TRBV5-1	CASSPGQGTDTQYF	TGCGCCAGCAGCCCCGGACAGGGAACAGATACGCAGTATTTT
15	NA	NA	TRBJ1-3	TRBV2	CASRDSPNSGNTIYF	TGTGCCAGCCGGGACTCACCAAACTCTGGAAACACCATATATTTT
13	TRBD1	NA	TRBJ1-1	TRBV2	CASRQGKKTEAFF	TGTGCCAGCAGACAGGGGAAAAAGACTGAAGCTTTCTTT
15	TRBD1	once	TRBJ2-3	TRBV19	CASSRTGLGTDTQYF	TGTGCCAGTAGTCGGACAGGGCTTGGCACAGATACGCAGTATTTT
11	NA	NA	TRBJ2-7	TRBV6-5	CASSYSDEQYF	TGTGCCAGCAGTTACTCTGACGAGCAGTACTTC
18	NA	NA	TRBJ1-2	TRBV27	CASSSIRASISSNYGYTF	TGTGCCAGCAGTTCAATCCGGGCCTCAATTTCCTCTAACTATGGCTACACCTTC
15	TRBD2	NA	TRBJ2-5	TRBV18	CASSPGTSGVETQYF	TGTGCCAGCTCACCGGGGACTAGCGGGGTAGAGACCCAGTACTTC
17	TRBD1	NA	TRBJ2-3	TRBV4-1	CASSQGPTGEVTDTQYF	TGCGCCAGCAGCCAAGGGCCGACAGGGGAAGTCACAGATACGCAGTATTTT
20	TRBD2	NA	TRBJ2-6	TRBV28	CASTRLAGGPDFSGANVLTF	TGTGCCAGCACCCGACTAGCGGGGGGGCCGGATTTCTCTGGGGCCAACGTCCTGACTTTC
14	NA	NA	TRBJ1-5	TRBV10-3	CAISAEQGYQPQHF	TGTGCCATCAGTGCAGAACAGGGTTATCAGCCCCAGCATTTT
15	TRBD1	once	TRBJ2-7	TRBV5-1	CASSSTGQGAHEQYF	TGCGCCAGCAGCTCTACGGGACAGGGGGCTCACGAGCAGTACTTC
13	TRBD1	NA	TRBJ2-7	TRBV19	CASSMDRGYEQYF	TGTGCCAGTAGTATGGACAGGGGTTACGAGCAGTACTTC
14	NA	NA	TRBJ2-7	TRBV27	CASSSRAGLSEQYF	TGTGCCAGCAGTTCCCGGGCAGGGTTGAGCGAGCAGTACTTC
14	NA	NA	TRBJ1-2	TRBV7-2	CASSSGTTDYGYTF	TGTGCCAGCAGCTCCGGGACAACGGACTATGGCTACACCTTC